A single T cell receptor (beta chain) is shown here with its context. Its recognized antigen is unknown. Base qualities are not recorded, but no much larger clone differs from it by a single base. The record originates from a study of beta chain features in type 1 diabetes listed by TCRdb under 2018. As for the study more broadly: Patients and healthy donors did not differ in mean age, gender distribution, total cell number or subset yield. A total of 90 million to 130 million sorted cells were examined across all samples, and a strong correlation was observed between cell number per subset and RNA yield. The study compared the TCRB repertoires of sorted circulating CD4+ T cell subsets in recently diagnosed type 1 diabetes patients with those in matched healthy donors. Naive and central memory subsets were obtained from all 28 donors, but regulatory and stem cell-like memory subsets were isolated from only 8 patients and roughly 8 healthy donors. Broad study findings and their caveats: Fewer insertions and more nucleotide deletions at VDJ recombination sites were observed in patients with type 1 diabetes, implying thymic rearrangement abnormalities. Only small numbers of individuals were included in the HLA sub-analyses, which left unresolved whether HLA type had any influence on TCRB rearrangement. Naive, central memory and regulatory TCRB repertoires appeared to be more similar among patients than among healthy donors. PCR may preferentially amplify shorter templates, but because patient and control samples were amplified and corrected together, any resulting skew would affect both groups equally. Type 1 diabetes patients showed a moderate but significant shortening of TCRB CDR3 length in all four CD4+ subsets. Because cDNA rather than genomic DNA was sequenced, highly expressing activated cells could have been over-represented, although no difference in activation and CD3 levels was found between groups.

The High Capacity cDNA Reverse Transcription Kit was used to reverse transcribe all of the isolated RNA, meaning that expressed TCRB transcripts were what got sequenced. Deep immunoSEQ sequencing was performed on naive, central memory and regulatory T cell samples, with an average of roughly 3.6 million total reads per sample. After sorted cells were lysed in RLT buffer, RNA was extracted with DNase-treated RNeasy Micro or Mini kits, with the choice depending on cell number. To prevent cross-contamination, each cell subset was processed individually, whereas patient and healthy donor samples were processed jointly. Using the immunoSEQ multiplex PCR, TCRB sequences were amplified from cDNA into 87-bp fragments spanning the CDR3 region. The amplicons were sequenced using the Illumina HiSeq platform. Per the original workflow: PCR bias was corrected computationally using synthetic template baselines, and reads within Hamming distance 2 were collapsed, with unmergeable singletons discarded. Reads were aligned to IMGT to assign V, D and J genes, CDR3 length, and insertions or deletions at six rearrangement sites. Clonotype counts were normalized to sorted cell number within each subset before computing true diversity and Gini coefficients with the tcR R package. The overlap coefficient, calculated on TCRB nucleotide sequences, was used to quantify repertoire sharing. Out-of-frame TCRB sequences from naive cells were analyzed to stand in for the pre-selection repertoire. TCRdb took over this immuneACCESS table, retaining in-frame rearrangements with V and J assigned. Such tables are incomplete; in checked studies, under half of the missing clones stem from an unresolved V gene, and the remainder is unexplained. For V, J and clone size, that table is used; D and trimming come from the DNA. The sample includes some 330,000 clones, with more than 9.5% observed a single time. The leading ten clones occupy roughly 0.014% of the sample.

Trimming removed 0 bases from V and 4 bases from J, leaving 13 bases between the germline ends. Sequences LNHNV (CDR1) and YYDKDF (CDR2) are obtained from the germline V gene (reference sequence). The CDR3 starts with the cysteine, ends with the phenylalanine, and has 15 residues. CDR3 DNA is the only sequence kept; it has 45 bases, read in frame from the first base. From each donor, a single peripheral blood sample of approximately 120 mL on average was drawn into heparinised tubes. Naive, central memory, regulatory and stem cell-like memory CD4+ T cells were sorted on a BD FACSAria II using a panel including CD45RO, CCR7, CD25, CD127, CD95 and CD27. A purity above 98% was achieved for all sorted populations. PBMCs were isolated immediately by Lymphoprep density gradient centrifugation and stained directly without culture. Samples were stained and sorted in pairs, with one healthy donor and one patient per experiment, so that batch effects were minimized.

The receptor comes from a woman in her 30s in good health. Sequenced sample: naive CD4+ T cells from blood. Interpreted using the paper, the cell subset or site label stands for: true naive CD4+ T cells. The chain joins TRBV15 to TRBJ2-7; no D gene is confidently identified. In nucleotides, the sequence is TGTGCCACCAGCAGAGATTCCCCGACTCAGTACGAGCAGTACTTC. This encodes CATSRDSPTQYEQYF.